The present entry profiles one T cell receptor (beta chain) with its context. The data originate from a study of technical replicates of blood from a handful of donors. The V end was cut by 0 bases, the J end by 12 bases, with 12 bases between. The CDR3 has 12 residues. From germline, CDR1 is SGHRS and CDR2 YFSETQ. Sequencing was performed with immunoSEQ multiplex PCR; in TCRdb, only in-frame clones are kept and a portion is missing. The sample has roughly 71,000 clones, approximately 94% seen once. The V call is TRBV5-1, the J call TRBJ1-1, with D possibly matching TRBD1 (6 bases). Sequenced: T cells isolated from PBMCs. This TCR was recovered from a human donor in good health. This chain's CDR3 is CASSLAGGSSFF. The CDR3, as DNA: TGCGCCAGCAGCTTGGCTGGGGGCTCCTCTTTCTTT. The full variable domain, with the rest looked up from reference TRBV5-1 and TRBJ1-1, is KAGVTQTPRYLIKTRGQQVTLSCSPISGHRSVSWYQQTPGQGLQFLFEYFSETQRNKGNFPGRFSGRQFSNSRSEMNVSTLELGDSALYLCASSLAGGSSFFGQGTRLTVV.